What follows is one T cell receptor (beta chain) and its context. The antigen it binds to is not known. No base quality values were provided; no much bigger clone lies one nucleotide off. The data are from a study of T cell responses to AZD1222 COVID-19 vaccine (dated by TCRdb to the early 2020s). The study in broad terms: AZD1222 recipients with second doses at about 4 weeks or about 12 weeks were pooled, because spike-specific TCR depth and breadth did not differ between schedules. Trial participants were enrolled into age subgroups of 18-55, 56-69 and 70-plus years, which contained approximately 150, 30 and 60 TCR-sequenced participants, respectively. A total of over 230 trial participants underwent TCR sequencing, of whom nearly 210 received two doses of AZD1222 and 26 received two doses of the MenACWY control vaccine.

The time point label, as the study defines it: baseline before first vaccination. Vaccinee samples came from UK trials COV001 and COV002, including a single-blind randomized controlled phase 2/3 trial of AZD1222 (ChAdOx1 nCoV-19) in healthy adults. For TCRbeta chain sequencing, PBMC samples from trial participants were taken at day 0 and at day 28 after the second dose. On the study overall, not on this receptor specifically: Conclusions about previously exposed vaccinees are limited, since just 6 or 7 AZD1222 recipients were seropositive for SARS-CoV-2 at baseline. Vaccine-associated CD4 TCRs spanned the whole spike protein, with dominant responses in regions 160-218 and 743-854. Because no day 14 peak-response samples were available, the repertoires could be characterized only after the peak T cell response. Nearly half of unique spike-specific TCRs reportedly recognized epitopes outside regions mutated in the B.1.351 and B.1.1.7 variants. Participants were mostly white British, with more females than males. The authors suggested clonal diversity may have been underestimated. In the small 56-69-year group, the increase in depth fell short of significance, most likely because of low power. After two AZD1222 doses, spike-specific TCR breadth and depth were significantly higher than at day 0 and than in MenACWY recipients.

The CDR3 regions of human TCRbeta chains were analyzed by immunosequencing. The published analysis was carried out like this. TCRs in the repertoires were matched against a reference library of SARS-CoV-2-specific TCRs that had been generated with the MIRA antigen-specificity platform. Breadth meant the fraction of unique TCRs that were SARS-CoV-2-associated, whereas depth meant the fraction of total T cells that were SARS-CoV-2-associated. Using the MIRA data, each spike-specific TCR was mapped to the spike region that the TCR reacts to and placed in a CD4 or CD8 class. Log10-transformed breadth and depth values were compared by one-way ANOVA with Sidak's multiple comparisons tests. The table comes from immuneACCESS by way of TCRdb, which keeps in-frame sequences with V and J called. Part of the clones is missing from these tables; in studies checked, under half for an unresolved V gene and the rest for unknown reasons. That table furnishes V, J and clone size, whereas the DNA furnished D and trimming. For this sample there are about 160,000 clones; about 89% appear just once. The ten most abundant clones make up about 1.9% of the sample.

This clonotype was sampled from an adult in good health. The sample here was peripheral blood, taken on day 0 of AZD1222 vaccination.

DNA sequence: TGTGCCAGCAGTTCCGCTCGCCCCCAATCACCCCTCCACTTT. The resulting protein is CASSSARPQSPLHF. The chain is made from TRBV27 and TRBJ1-6, with the D gene call left open. The CDR3 numbers 14 residues from cysteine through phenylalanine. Left in the record is the CDR3 DNA by itself, 42 bases read in frame from the first base. The germline V gene (reference sequence) specifies MNHEY as CDR1 and SMNVEV as CDR2. Trimming takes 4 bases from V and 10 bases from J, and the germline ends sit 14 bases apart.